This is a list of T cell receptor beta chains from one sample in a study of human T cells and chemical hapten exposure. TCRdb reprocessed the RACE reads with MiXCR, giving one entry per CDR3 protein. The sample has about 260,000 distinct CDR3 sequences; approximately 8.6% are singletons. Sequenced here: whole blood, sampled in connection with sensitization to the hapten diphenylcyclopropenone (DPC). These receptors were taken from a woman in her thirties or forties with alopecia areata. Some clones in this sample may be carry-over from other donors' samples. Each CDR3 is given with its conserved first and last residue. D genes are given only for firm matches. Clone size appears in some rows only: once, few, many, or a class for an expanded clone.

j_call,clone_size,d_call,cdr3_length,v_call,cdr3_nt,cdr3_aa
TRBJ2-7,many,TRBD2,18,TRBV28,TGTGCCAGCAGCTCACCCTATTCCGGGACTAGCGGAACCTACGAGCAGTACTTC,CASSSPYSGTSGTYEQYF
TRBJ1-4,few,.,15,TRBV6-1,TGTGCCTCCGGAGGTGGGGGTCAGAAAGGTGAAAAACTGTTTTTT,CASGGGGQKGEKLFF
TRBJ2-7,many,.,13,TRBV6-6,TGTGCCAGCAGAGGAACAGCCTTCTACGAGCAGTACTTC,CASRGTAFYEQYF
TRBJ2-2,.,.,15,TRBV12-3/TRBV12-4,TGTGCCAGCAGTTTAGGGACAGTATTTGCCGGGGAGCTGTTTTTT,CASSLGTVFAGELFF
TRBJ1-1,.,TRBD1,16,TRBV7-9,TGTGCCAGCAGTCTGGGACAGGGGGCATCGAACACTGAAGCTTTCTTT,CASSLGQGASNTEAFF
TRBJ2-7,.,.,13,TRBV18,TGTGCCAGCTCAGAACAGGCTCAGGGTGAGCAGTACTTC,CASSEQAQGEQYF
TRBJ2-3,.,.,14,TRBV6-5,TGTGCCAGCAGTACAGGCGTGGGCACAGATACGCAGTATTTT,CASSTGVGTDTQYF
TRBJ2-5,.,TRBD2,16,TRBV7-6,TGTGCCAGCAGCCTCGGACTAGCATCCGCCCAAGAGACCCAGTACTTC,CASSLGLASAQETQYF
TRBJ2-6,.,.,15,TRBV28,TGTGCCAGCAGTTCTCCACGCGCTGGGGCCAACGTCCTGACTTTC,CASSSPRAGANVLTF
TRBJ2-7,.,.,13,TRBV28,TGTGCCAGCAGTTCGGGACCGACCTACGAGCAGTACTTC,CASSSGPTYEQYF